These 6 T cell receptor beta chains share one sample of origin, sequenced in a study of metastatic and nonmetastatic thyroid tumors. Thyroid surgery was preceded by no treatment in any patient. TCRdb re-called the PCR reads with MiXCR. The sample includes some 11,000 clones, 25% to 40% of them seen just once. The sample taken for sequencing was tumor tissue. The source is a female donor with papillary thyroid cancer or a benign thyroid nodule (not recorded which). Some clones in this sample may be carry-over from other donors' samples.

The genes are TRBV11-2 and TRBJ2-3; D is ambiguous. The CDR3 is 16 amino acids. V was cut by 1 base and J by 0 bases, with 11 bases left in between. Germline V gives CDR1 SGHAT, CDR2 FQNNGV. In nucleotides, the CDR3 is TGTGCCAGCAGCTTAGGGGTACACCCGAGCACAGATACGCAGTATTTT. Its translation: CASSLGVHPSTDTQYF. The full variable domain, its missing parts supplied by reference TRBV11-2 and TRBJ2-3, is EAGVAQSPRYKIIEKRQSVAFWCNPISGHATLYWYQQILGQGPKLLIQFQNNGVVDDSQLPKDRFSAERLKGVDSTLKIQPAKLEDSAVYLCASSLGVHPSTDTQYFGPGTRLTVL.

This chain uses TRBV5-1 with TRBJ2-2; 7 bases line up with TRBD1. The germline V gene has CDR1 SGHRS and CDR2 YFSETQ. The V segment lost 3 bases and the J segment 7 bases; nucleotides outside the gene matches: 12. CDR3 length: 16 residues. CDR3 sequence: CASSSAGTAVLGELFF. The DNA of the CDR3 is TGCGCCAGCAGCTCTGCCGGGACAGCAGTTCTCGGGGAGCTGTTTTTT.

This clone was seen more than once but under ten times. The conserved phenylalanine or tryptophan normally closing the CDR3 is absent here, so this likely arose from a read error. Because the CDR3's place on the DNA is in doubt, the DNA is left out and the CDR3 is given as listed by TCRdb. The chain joins TRBV28 to TRBJ1-1; the table assigns TRBD1, which was not confirmed against the DNA. From its first to its last residue, the CDR3 has 11 amino acids. The germline V gene has CDR1 MDHEN and CDR2 SYDVKM. CDR3 sequence reads: CASSTGNRDWI.

This clone was counted only a few times. Other DNA sequences within the sample encode an identical CDR3. The CDR3 DNA sequence: TGTGCCAGCAGGGACCTTGAGAAGAGGAACGAGCAGTACTTC. Protein product: CASRDLEKRNEQYF. This chain uses TRBV6-1 with TRBJ2-7; D not certain. The V and J ends lost 6 bases and 5 bases respectively, with 17 bases between them. The CDR3 spans 14 residues. In germline, CDR1 is MNHNS, CDR2 SASEGT.

This clone was found many times. The chain recombines TRBV19 with TRBJ2-3; D remains ambiguous. V lost 5 bases to trimming and J lost 3 bases, with 15 bases between them. Germline CDR1 and CDR2: LNHDA and SQIVND (reference sequence). The length of the CDR3 is 15 residues. Here the CDR3 DNA reads TGTGCCAGTAGTTCCTCCTTAGAACCTACAGATACGCAGTATTTT. This encodes CASSSSLEPTDTQYF.

By share, this clone counts as medium-sized. The chain joins TRBV6-2 or TRBV6-3 to TRBJ2-1, with no clear D. V was clipped by 4 bases and J by 0 bases, with 10 bases between them. Germline assignment: CDR1 MNHEY and CDR2 SVGEGT. This CDR3 comprises 15 residues. In DNA, the CDR3 is TGTGCCAGCAGTTCGACTGCCAGCTCCTACAATGAGCAGTTCTTC. Encoded protein: CASSSTASSYNEQFF.